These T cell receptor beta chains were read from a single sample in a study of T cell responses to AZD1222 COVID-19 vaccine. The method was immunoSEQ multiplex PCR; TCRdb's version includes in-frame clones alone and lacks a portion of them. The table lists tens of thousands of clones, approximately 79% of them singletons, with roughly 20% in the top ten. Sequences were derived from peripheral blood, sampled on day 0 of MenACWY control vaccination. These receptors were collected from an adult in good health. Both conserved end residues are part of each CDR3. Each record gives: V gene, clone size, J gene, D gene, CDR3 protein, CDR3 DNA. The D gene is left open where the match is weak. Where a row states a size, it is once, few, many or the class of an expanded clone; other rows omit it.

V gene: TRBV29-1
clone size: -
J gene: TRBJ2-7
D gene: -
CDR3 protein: CSVGRAPRNGEQYF
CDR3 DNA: TGCAGCGTGGGGCGGGCCCCGAGAAATGGCGAGCAGTACTTC

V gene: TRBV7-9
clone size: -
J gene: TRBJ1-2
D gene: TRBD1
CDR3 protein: CASSITGVGQSEGYTF
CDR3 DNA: TGTGCCAGCAGTATCACAGGGGTAGGCCAGTCGGAGGGCTACACCTTC

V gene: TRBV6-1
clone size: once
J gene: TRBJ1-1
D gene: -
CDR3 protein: CASSELGAWTEAFF
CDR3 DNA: TGTGCCAGCAGTGAATTGGGGGCCTGGACTGAAGCTTTCTTT

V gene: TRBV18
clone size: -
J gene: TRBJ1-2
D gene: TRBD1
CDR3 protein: CASSPPSGTGDYGYTF
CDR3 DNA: TGTGCCAGCTCACCACCTTCGGGTACAGGGGATTATGGCTACACCTTC

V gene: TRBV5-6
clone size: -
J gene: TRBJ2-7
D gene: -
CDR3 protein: CASSRRTITTYEQYF
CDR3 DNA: TGTGCCAGCAGCCGGAGGACAATCACGACCTACGAGCAGTACTTC

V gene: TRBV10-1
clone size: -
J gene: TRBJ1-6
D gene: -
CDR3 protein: CASSHGENSPLHF
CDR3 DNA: TGCGCCAGCAGTCACGGAGAAAATTCACCCCTCCACTTT

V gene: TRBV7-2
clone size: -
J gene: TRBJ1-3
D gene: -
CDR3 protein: CASSDQGLPGNTIYF
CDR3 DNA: TGTGCCAGCAGCGATCAGGGGTTGCCTGGAAACACCATATATTTT

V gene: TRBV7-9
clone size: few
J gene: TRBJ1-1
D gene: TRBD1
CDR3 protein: CASSFDRVGAFF
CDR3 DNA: TGTGCCAGCAGCTTCGACAGGGTGGGAGCTTTCTTT

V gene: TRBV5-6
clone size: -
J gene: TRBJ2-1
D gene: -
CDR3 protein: CASSLPTGDEQFF
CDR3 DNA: TGTGCCAGCAGTTTGCCGACTGGAGATGAGCAGTTCTTC

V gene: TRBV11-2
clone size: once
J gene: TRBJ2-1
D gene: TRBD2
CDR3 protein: CASSTGLAGVTEQFF
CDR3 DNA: TGTGCCAGCAGCACTGGACTAGCGGGAGTGACTGAGCAGTTCTTC

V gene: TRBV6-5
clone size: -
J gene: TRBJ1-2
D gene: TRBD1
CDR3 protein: CASRRPRGLNYGYTF
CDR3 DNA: TGTGCCAGCAGAAGACCAAGGGGGCTTAACTATGGCTACACCTTC

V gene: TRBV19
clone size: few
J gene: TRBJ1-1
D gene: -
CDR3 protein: CASSEEAGDDYMNTEAFF
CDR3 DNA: TGTGCCAGTAGTGAAGAGGCAGGCGATGATTACATGAACACTGAAGCTTTCTTT

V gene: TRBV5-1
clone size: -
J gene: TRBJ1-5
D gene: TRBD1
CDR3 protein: CASSQTGGSSQPQHF
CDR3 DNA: TGCGCCAGCAGCCAAACAGGGGGCTCGAGTCAGCCCCAGCATTTT

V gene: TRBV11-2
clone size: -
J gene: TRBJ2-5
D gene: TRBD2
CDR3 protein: CATRGGLGASQETQYF
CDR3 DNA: TGTGCCACCCGGGGGGGCCTAGGGGCCAGCCAAGAGACCCAGTACTTC

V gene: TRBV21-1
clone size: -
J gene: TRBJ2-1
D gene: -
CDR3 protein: CASSANPEQFF
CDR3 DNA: TGTGCCAGCAGCGCCAATCCGGAGCAGTTCTTC

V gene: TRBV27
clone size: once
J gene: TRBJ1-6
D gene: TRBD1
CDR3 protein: CASSFRTGNSPLHF
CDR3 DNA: TGTGCCAGCAGTTTCCGGACAGGGAATTCACCCCTCCACTTT

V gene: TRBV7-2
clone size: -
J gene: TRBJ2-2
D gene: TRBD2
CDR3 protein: CASSPLAGDTGELFF
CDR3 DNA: TGTGCCAGCAGCCCGCTAGCGGGAGACACCGGGGAGCTGTTTTTT

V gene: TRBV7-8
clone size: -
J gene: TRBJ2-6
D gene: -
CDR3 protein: CASSQWRISSGANVLTF
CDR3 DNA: TGTGCCAGCAGCCAGTGGCGGATAAGCTCTGGGGCCAACGTCCTGACTTTC

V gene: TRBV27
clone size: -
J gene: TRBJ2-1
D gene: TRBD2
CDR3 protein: CASSLKGGRASYNEQFF
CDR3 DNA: TGTGCCAGCAGTTTAAAGGGCGGGAGGGCCTCGTACAATGAGCAGTTCTTC

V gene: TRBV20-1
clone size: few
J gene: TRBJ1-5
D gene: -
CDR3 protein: CSGFRQPQHF
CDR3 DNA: TGCAGTGGATTTCGACAGCCCCAGCATTTT

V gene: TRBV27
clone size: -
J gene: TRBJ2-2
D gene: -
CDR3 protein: CASSSPYRKNTGELFF
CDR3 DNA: TGTGCCAGCAGTTCCCCATACAGAAAGAACACCGGGGAGCTGTTTTTT

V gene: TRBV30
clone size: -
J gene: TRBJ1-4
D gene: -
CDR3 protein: CAWRRGANEKLFF
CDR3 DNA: TGTGCCTGGAGGCGCGGTGCTAATGAAAAACTGTTTTTT

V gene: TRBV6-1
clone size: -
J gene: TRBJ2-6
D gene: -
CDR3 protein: CASSEAGSGANVLTF
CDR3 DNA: TGTGCCAGCAGTGAAGCAGGGTCTGGGGCCAACGTCCTGACTTTC

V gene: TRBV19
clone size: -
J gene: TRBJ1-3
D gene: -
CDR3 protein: CASSISQDSSGNTIYF
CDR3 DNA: TGTGCCAGTAGTATATCTCAAGACAGCTCTGGAAACACCATATATTTT

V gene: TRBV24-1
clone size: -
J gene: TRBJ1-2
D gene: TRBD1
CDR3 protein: CATSDGGRGNYGYTF
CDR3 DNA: TGTGCCACCAGTGATGGGGGCAGGGGGAACTATGGCTACACCTTC

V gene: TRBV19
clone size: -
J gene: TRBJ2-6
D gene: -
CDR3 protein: CASSTQGSGANVLTF
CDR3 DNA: TGTGCCAGTAGTACTCAGGGGTCTGGGGCCAACGTCCTGACTTTC

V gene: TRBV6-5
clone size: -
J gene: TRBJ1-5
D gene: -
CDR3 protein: CASNQLGVSNQPQHF
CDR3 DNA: TGTGCCAGCAATCAATTGGGGGTTAGCAATCAGCCCCAGCATTTT

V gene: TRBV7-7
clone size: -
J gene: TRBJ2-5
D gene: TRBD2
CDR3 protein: CASSLSPGRVQETQYF
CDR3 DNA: TGTGCCAGCAGCTTAAGCCCCGGGAGGGTCCAAGAGACCCAGTACTTC

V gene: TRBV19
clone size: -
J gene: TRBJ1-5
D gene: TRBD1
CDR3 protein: CASTRTGDSNQPQHF
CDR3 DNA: TGTGCCAGTACCCGGACAGGGGATAGCAATCAGCCCCAGCATTTT

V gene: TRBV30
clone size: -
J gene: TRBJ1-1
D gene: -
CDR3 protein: CAWGRGLNTEAFF
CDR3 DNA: TGTGCCTGGGGGCGAGGGCTTAACACTGAAGCTTTCTTT

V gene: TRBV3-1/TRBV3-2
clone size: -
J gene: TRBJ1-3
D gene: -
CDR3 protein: CASSPSGNTIYF
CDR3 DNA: TGTGCCAGCAGTCCCTCCGGAAACACCATATATTTT

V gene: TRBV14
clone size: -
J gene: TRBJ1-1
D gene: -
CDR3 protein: CASSTGGATEAFF
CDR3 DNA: TGTGCCAGCAGCACGGGGGGGGCAACTGAAGCTTTCTTT

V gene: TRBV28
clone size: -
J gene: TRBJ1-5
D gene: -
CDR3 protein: CASSLWAHSNQPQHF
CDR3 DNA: TGTGCCAGCAGTTTATGGGCCCACTCCAATCAGCCCCAGCATTTT

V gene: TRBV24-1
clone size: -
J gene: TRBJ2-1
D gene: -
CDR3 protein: CATSDVEPRSYNEQFF
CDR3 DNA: TGTGCCACCAGTGATGTGGAGCCCCGCTCCTACAATGAGCAGTTCTTC

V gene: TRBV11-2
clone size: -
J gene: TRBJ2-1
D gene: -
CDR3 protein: CASSLVWGSYNEQFF
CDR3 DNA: TGTGCCAGCAGCTTAGTGTGGGGTTCCTACAATGAGCAGTTCTTC

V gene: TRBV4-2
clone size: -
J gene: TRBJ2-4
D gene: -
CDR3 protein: CASSQDRPNIQYF
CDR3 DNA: TGTGCCAGCAGCCAAGACAGGCCAAACATTCAGTACTTC

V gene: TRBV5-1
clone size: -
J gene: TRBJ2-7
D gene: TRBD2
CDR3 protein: CASSNSLAGVNYEQYF
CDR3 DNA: TGCGCCAGCAGCAACTCCTTAGCGGGAGTGAACTACGAGCAGTACTTC

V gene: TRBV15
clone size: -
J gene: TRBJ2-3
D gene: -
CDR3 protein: CATSSVVGGAGDTQYF
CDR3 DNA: TGTGCCACCAGCAGCGTTGTAGGGGGGGCGGGGGATACGCAGTATTTT

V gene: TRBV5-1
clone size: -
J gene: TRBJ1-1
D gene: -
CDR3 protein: CASSLVQGEGLNTEAFF
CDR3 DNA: TGCGCCAGCAGCTTGGTGCAGGGTGAAGGGTTGAACACTGAAGCTTTCTTT

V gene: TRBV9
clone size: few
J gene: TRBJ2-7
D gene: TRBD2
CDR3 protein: CASSVGSGGTYEQYF
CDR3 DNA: TGTGCCAGCAGCGTAGGTAGCGGGGGTACCTACGAGCAGTACTTC

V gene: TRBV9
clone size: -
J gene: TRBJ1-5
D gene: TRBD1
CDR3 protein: CASSPGQEVGAQHF
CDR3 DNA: TGTGCCAGCAGCCCGGGACAGGAGGTGGGGGCCCAGCATTTT

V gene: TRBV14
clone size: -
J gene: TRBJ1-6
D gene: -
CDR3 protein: CASSPEGNSYNSPLHF
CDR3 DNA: TGTGCCAGCAGCCCAGAAGGGAACAGTTATAATTCACCCCTCCACTTT

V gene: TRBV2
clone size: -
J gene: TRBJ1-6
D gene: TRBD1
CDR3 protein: CASSLQGARYNSPLHF
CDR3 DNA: TGTGCCAGCAGTCTACAGGGGGCGCGCTATAATTCACCCCTCCACTTT

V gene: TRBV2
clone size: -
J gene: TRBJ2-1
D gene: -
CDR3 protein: CASSEPGSSGISSYNEQFF
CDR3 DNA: TGTGCCAGCAGTGAGCCCGGGAGCTCCGGGATAAGCTCCTACAATGAGCAGTTCTTC

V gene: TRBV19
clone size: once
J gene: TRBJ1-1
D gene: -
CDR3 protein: CASSIDGGERAFF
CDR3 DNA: TGTGCCAGTAGTATAGATGGAGGAGAGCGGGCTTTCTTT

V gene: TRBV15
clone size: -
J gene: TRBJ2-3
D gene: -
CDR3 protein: CATSRERQGTQYF
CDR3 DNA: TGTGCCACCAGCAGAGAAAGGCAGGGGACGCAGTATTTT

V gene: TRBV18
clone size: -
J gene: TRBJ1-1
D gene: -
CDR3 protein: CASSRQVNTEAFF
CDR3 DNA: TGTGCCAGCTCGCGACAGGTGAACACTGAAGCTTTCTTT

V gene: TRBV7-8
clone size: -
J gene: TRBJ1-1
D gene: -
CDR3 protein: CASSLAGGGRNTEAFF
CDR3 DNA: TGTGCCAGCAGCTTAGCGGGGGGAGGGCGTAACACTGAAGCTTTCTTT

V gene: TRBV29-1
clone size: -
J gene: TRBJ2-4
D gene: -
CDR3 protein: CSVRVTLAKNIQYF
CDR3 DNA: TGCAGCGTTCGGGTGACATTAGCCAAAAACATTCAGTACTTC

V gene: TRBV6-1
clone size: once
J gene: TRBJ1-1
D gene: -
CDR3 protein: CASSESTRNTEAFF
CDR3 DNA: TGTGCCAGCAGTGAATCTACAAGGAACACTGAAGCTTTCTTT

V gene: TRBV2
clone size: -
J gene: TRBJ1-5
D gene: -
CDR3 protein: CASTSTAGNQPQHF
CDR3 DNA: TGTGCCAGCACATCCACGGCGGGCAATCAGCCCCAGCATTTT

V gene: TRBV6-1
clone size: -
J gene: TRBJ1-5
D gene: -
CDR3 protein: CASSEAYRGRQPQHF
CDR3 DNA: TGTGCCAGCAGTGAAGCTTACCGCGGTCGGCAGCCCCAGCATTTT

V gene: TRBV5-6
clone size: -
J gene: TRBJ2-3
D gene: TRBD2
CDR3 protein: CASSFFGTSGRAPDTQYF
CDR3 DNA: TGTGCCAGCAGCTTCTTCGGGACTAGCGGGAGGGCCCCAGATACGCAGTATTTT

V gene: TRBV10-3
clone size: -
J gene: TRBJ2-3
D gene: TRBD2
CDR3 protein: CAIRGGTSGTDTQYF
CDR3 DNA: TGTGCCATCAGGGGGGGGACTAGCGGAACAGATACGCAGTATTTT

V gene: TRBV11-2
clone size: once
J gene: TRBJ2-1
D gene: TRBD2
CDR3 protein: CASSLSGGRAPYNEQFF
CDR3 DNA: TGTGCCAGCAGCTTAAGCGGCGGGAGGGCCCCTTACAATGAGCAGTTCTTC

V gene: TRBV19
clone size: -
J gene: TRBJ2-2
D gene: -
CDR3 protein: CASSITSSAGELFF
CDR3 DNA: TGTGCCAGTAGTATAACCAGCTCCGCCGGGGAGCTGTTTTTT

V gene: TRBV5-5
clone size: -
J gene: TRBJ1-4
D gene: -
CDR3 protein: CASSPGPSPGEKLFF
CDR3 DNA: TGTGCCAGCAGCCCCGGACCTTCACCGGGTGAAAAACTGTTTTTT